This is a list of T cell receptor beta chains from one sample in a study of cytomegalovirus exposure and HLA in healthy donors. Clones were read by immunoSEQ multiplex PCR, and TCRdb kept only the in-frame ones, dropping some. Here the sample spans around 130,000 clones, 82% being singletons. The specimen sequenced was PBMCs. The receptor set was obtained from a male donor in good health and CMV-seropositive. CDR3s include the opening cysteine and the closing phenylalanine or tryptophan. Fields, in order: D gene, V gene, clone size, J gene, CDR3 DNA, CDR3 protein. The D gene is left open where the match is weak. Clone sizes are given selectively: once, few, many, or a class where the clone is expanded.

d_gene: -; v_gene: TRBV18; abundance: once; j_gene: TRBJ1-5; CDR3nt: TGTGCCAGCTCACCAGAAGGGGATCAGCCCCAGCATTTT; CDR3aa: CASSPEGDQPQHF
d_gene: -; v_gene: TRBV7-2; abundance: few; j_gene: TRBJ2-7; CDR3nt: TGTGCCAGCAGCTTGCCGACTGTAGCCTACGAGCAGTACTTC; CDR3aa: CASSLPTVAYEQYF
d_gene: TRBD1; v_gene: TRBV5-5; abundance: -; j_gene: TRBJ2-5; CDR3nt: TGTGCCAGCAGCTTGGGACAGGGCCGACAAGAGACCCAGTACTTC; CDR3aa: CASSLGQGRQETQYF
d_gene: -; v_gene: TRBV9; abundance: -; j_gene: TRBJ2-2; CDR3nt: TGTGCCAGCAGCCCCCGTGGGGAGTTGGGGACCGGGGAGCTGTTTTTT; CDR3aa: CASSPRGELGTGELFF
d_gene: TRBD1; v_gene: TRBV13; abundance: -; j_gene: TRBJ2-1; CDR3nt: TGTGCCAGCAGTCTACAGGGGTACCGGAGGAGTGAGCAGTTCTTC; CDR3aa: CASSLQGYRRSEQFF
d_gene: TRBD1; v_gene: TRBV19; abundance: -; j_gene: TRBJ1-1; CDR3nt: TGTGCCAGTAGTATACAGGGGGGAGACAGCGCTTTCTTT; CDR3aa: CASSIQGGDSAFF
d_gene: TRBD2; v_gene: TRBV7-2; abundance: -; j_gene: TRBJ2-3; CDR3nt: TGTGCCAGCAGCTTAGGGGTCGGCGGGAGGTACACAGATACGCAGTATTTT; CDR3aa: CASSLGVGGRYTDTQYF
d_gene: -; v_gene: TRBV19; abundance: -; j_gene: TRBJ1-1; CDR3nt: TGTGCCAGTAGGCTTGGAGTCGTCAACACTGAAGCTTTCTTT; CDR3aa: CASRLGVVNTEAFF
d_gene: -; v_gene: TRBV28; abundance: -; j_gene: TRBJ1-5; CDR3nt: TGTGCCAGCAGTCCCCTTAATCAGCCCCAGCATTTT; CDR3aa: CASSPLNQPQHF
d_gene: -; v_gene: TRBV29-1; abundance: -; j_gene: TRBJ2-7; CDR3nt: TGCAGCGTCTCCACCGGGGTCCACGAGCAGTACTTC; CDR3aa: CSVSTGVHEQYF
d_gene: TRBD2; v_gene: TRBV27; abundance: -; j_gene: TRBJ2-5; CDR3nt: TGTGCCAGCAGCCCGATCGGGGGGGCGGGGACCCAGTACTTC; CDR3aa: CASSPIGGAGTQYF
d_gene: TRBD2; v_gene: TRBV18; abundance: -; j_gene: TRBJ2-2; CDR3nt: TGTGCCAGCTCAGGCGTATGGCTAGCGGAGAGCACCGGGGAGCTGTTTTTT; CDR3aa: CASSGVWLAESTGELFF
d_gene: -; v_gene: TRBV2; abundance: -; j_gene: TRBJ1-1; CDR3nt: TGTGCCAGCAGTGAAGCGCTTAAGCGGACTGAAGCTTTCTTT; CDR3aa: CASSEALKRTEAFF
d_gene: -; v_gene: TRBV30; abundance: -; j_gene: TRBJ2-2; CDR3nt: TGTGCCTGGAGTGTACGGGCTGGAGGGAGGCGACCCACCGGGGAGCTGTTTTTT; CDR3aa: CAWSVRAGGRRPTGELFF
d_gene: -; v_gene: TRBV5-1; abundance: -; j_gene: TRBJ2-5; CDR3nt: TGCGCCAGCAGCTTGCGGTCGTACCAAGAGACCCAGTACTTC; CDR3aa: CASSLRSYQETQYF
d_gene: -; v_gene: TRBV28; abundance: -; j_gene: TRBJ2-6; CDR3nt: TGTGCCAGCAGTTTATGGGGGTGGGAGAGATCTGGGGCCAACGTCCTGACTTTC; CDR3aa: CASSLWGWERSGANVLTF
d_gene: -; v_gene: TRBV2; abundance: -; j_gene: TRBJ1-5; CDR3nt: TGTGCCAGCAGTGGAACGGGAAATCAGCCCCAGCATTTT; CDR3aa: CASSGTGNQPQHF
d_gene: TRBD1; v_gene: TRBV27; abundance: -; j_gene: TRBJ2-7; CDR3nt: TGTGCCAGCAGTCCCGGACAGGGAACCTACGAGCAGTACTTC; CDR3aa: CASSPGQGTYEQYF
d_gene: -; v_gene: TRBV4-3; abundance: -; j_gene: TRBJ2-1; CDR3nt: TGCGCCAGCAGCCTCGGGCAGGGCTATGAGCAGTTCTTC; CDR3aa: CASSLGQGYEQFF
d_gene: -; v_gene: TRBV6-5; abundance: few; j_gene: TRBJ2-3; CDR3nt: TGTGCCAGCAAGATTGGGGAGTCTACGCAGTATTTT; CDR3aa: CASKIGESTQYF
d_gene: -; v_gene: TRBV5-6; abundance: -; j_gene: TRBJ1-3; CDR3nt: TGTGCCAGCAGCCCGACCCTCCGGCAGGGTGGAAACACCATATATTTT; CDR3aa: CASSPTLRQGGNTIYF
d_gene: TRBD1; v_gene: TRBV28; abundance: -; j_gene: TRBJ2-7; CDR3nt: TGTGCCAGCAGCGATGACAGGGTGGGCTCCTACGAGCAGTACTTC; CDR3aa: CASSDDRVGSYEQYF
d_gene: -; v_gene: TRBV28; abundance: -; j_gene: TRBJ2-7; CDR3nt: TGTGCCAGCAGGGGGGGACTGCCGCCCTACGAGCAGTACTTC; CDR3aa: CASRGGLPPYEQYF
d_gene: -; v_gene: TRBV27; abundance: once; j_gene: TRBJ1-3; CDR3nt: TGTGCCAGCAGTACACGGGGACACGGGCTAAACACCATATATTTT; CDR3aa: CASSTRGHGLNTIYF
d_gene: TRBD1; v_gene: TRBV18; abundance: -; j_gene: TRBJ1-5; CDR3nt: TGTGCCAGCTCACCAAACTCCGGGACAGGGGGACAGCCCCAGCATTTT; CDR3aa: CASSPNSGTGGQPQHF
d_gene: -; v_gene: TRBV7-9; abundance: -; j_gene: TRBJ1-4; CDR3nt: TGTGCCAGCAGCTTGGAGACTGCCTCCGGAAAACTGTTTTTT; CDR3aa: CASSLETASGKLFF
d_gene: TRBD1; v_gene: TRBV7-9; abundance: -; j_gene: TRBJ1-4; CDR3nt: TGTGCCAGCAGCCGCGACAGGGGAACTAATGAAAAACTGTTTTTT; CDR3aa: CASSRDRGTNEKLFF
d_gene: -; v_gene: TRBV4-3; abundance: -; j_gene: TRBJ2-1; CDR3nt: TGCGCCAGCAGCCAAGATCGACAGAATTACAATGAGCAGTTCTTC; CDR3aa: CASSQDRQNYNEQFF
d_gene: -; v_gene: TRBV28; abundance: -; j_gene: TRBJ2-3; CDR3nt: TGTGCCAGCAGTTTCCAGGGGATAGATACGCAGTATTTT; CDR3aa: CASSFQGIDTQYF
d_gene: TRBD2; v_gene: TRBV7-7; abundance: -; j_gene: TRBJ2-3; CDR3nt: TGTGCTAGCAGCTTAGCAGCGGGAGACACAGATACGCAGTATTTT; CDR3aa: CASSLAAGDTDTQYF
d_gene: TRBD1; v_gene: TRBV7-9; abundance: -; j_gene: TRBJ1-2; CDR3nt: TGTGCCAGCAGCTTACCGGAGACAGGGACCTATGGCTACACCTTC; CDR3aa: CASSLPETGTYGYTF
d_gene: TRBD2; v_gene: TRBV5-6; abundance: -; j_gene: TRBJ2-7; CDR3nt: TGTGCCAGCAGTCCGGGACTAGCGGGAGGATACGAGCAGTACTTC; CDR3aa: CASSPGLAGGYEQYF
d_gene: TRBD2; v_gene: TRBV4-3; abundance: -; j_gene: TRBJ2-7; CDR3nt: TGCGCCAGCAGCCAAGATCGGTCTAGCGGGGGGTACGAGCAGTACTTC; CDR3aa: CASSQDRSSGGYEQYF
d_gene: TRBD1; v_gene: TRBV18; abundance: -; j_gene: TRBJ2-7; CDR3nt: TGTGCCAGTACCCCGGGACAGGGGGCGCGGGAGCAGTACTTC; CDR3aa: CASTPGQGAREQYF
d_gene: TRBD1; v_gene: TRBV11-2; abundance: -; j_gene: TRBJ1-5; CDR3nt: TGTGCCAGCAGCTTGGACAGGGGAGGCAATCAGCCCCAGCATTTT; CDR3aa: CASSLDRGGNQPQHF
d_gene: -; v_gene: TRBV10-3; abundance: -; j_gene: TRBJ2-5; CDR3nt: TGTGCCATCAGCCGTACATCAGGAGGCCCAGGAGGCCAAGAGACCCAGTACTTC; CDR3aa: CAISRTSGGPGGQETQYF
d_gene: TRBD2; v_gene: TRBV4-2; abundance: -; j_gene: TRBJ2-1; CDR3nt: TGTGCCAGCAGCCCCATGGCGGAGCGGGAGATAAGGAATGAGCAGTTCTTC; CDR3aa: CASSPMAEREIRNEQFF
d_gene: -; v_gene: TRBV4-1; abundance: -; j_gene: TRBJ1-6; CDR3nt: TGCGCCAGCAGCCAAGTTTGGGTAGAGAGGTCACCCCTCCACTTT; CDR3aa: CASSQVWVERSPLHF
d_gene: -; v_gene: TRBV7-9; abundance: -; j_gene: TRBJ1-2; CDR3nt: TGTGCCAGCAGCCCGATCAACTTACACTATGGCTACACCTTC; CDR3aa: CASSPINLHYGYTF
d_gene: TRBD1; v_gene: TRBV5-1; abundance: few; j_gene: TRBJ2-5; CDR3nt: TGCGCCAGCAGCCTACAGGGGGCTGGGGTCAGTAGGGAGACCCAGTACTTC; CDR3aa: CASSLQGAGVSRETQYF
d_gene: TRBD1; v_gene: TRBV19; abundance: -; j_gene: TRBJ2-1; CDR3nt: TGTGCCAGTATGGGGGACAGATCGAGCTCCTACAATGAGCAGTTCTTC; CDR3aa: CASMGDRSSSYNEQFF
d_gene: -; v_gene: TRBV6-5; abundance: -; j_gene: TRBJ2-7; CDR3nt: TGTGCCAGCAGTTATCAGGGGTGGGACGAGCAGTACTTC; CDR3aa: CASSYQGWDEQYF
d_gene: -; v_gene: TRBV4-3; abundance: -; j_gene: TRBJ2-3; CDR3nt: TGCGCCAGCAGCCAAACTCACAGGTTCTCTAGCACAGATACGCAGTATTTT; CDR3aa: CASSQTHRFSSTDTQYF
d_gene: TRBD2; v_gene: TRBV2; abundance: -; j_gene: TRBJ2-5; CDR3nt: TGTGCCAGCAGTGGAGGACTAGCGCCGGGGGAGACCCAGTACTTC; CDR3aa: CASSGGLAPGETQYF
d_gene: TRBD2; v_gene: TRBV4-2; abundance: few; j_gene: TRBJ2-1; CDR3nt: TGTGCCAGCAGCCGAATGGGACTAGCGGGAGCAAATGAGCAGTTCTTC; CDR3aa: CASSRMGLAGANEQFF
d_gene: -; v_gene: TRBV4-1; abundance: -; j_gene: TRBJ1-1; CDR3nt: TGCGCCAGCAGCCATCTTGCGGACACTGAAGCTTTCTTT; CDR3aa: CASSHLADTEAFF
d_gene: -; v_gene: TRBV9; abundance: -; j_gene: TRBJ2-7; CDR3nt: TGTGCCAGCAGCGCCCAGCGGATCTCCTACGAGCAGTACTTC; CDR3aa: CASSAQRISYEQYF
d_gene: -; v_gene: TRBV6-6; abundance: once; j_gene: TRBJ1-1; CDR3nt: TGTGCCAGCAGCCCCCGCGTCACTGAAGCTTTCTTT; CDR3aa: CASSPRVTEAFF
d_gene: -; v_gene: TRBV28; abundance: -; j_gene: TRBJ2-1; CDR3nt: TGTGCCAGCAGTCCGCCGGGACAAAGTAGGCATGAGCAGTTCTTC; CDR3aa: CASSPPGQSRHEQFF
d_gene: TRBD1; v_gene: TRBV5-1; abundance: -; j_gene: TRBJ2-1; CDR3nt: TGCGCCAGCAGTCGACAGGGGGGTGAGCAGTTCTTC; CDR3aa: CASSRQGGEQFF
d_gene: TRBD1; v_gene: TRBV11-1; abundance: -; j_gene: TRBJ1-2; CDR3nt: TGTGCCAGCAGCCGGACAGGGGGAAACTATGGCTACACCTTC; CDR3aa: CASSRTGGNYGYTF